Each of the 5 T cell receptor beta chains below was sequenced from the same sample in a study of T cell responses to AZD1222 COVID-19 vaccine. Clones were read by immunoSEQ multiplex PCR, and TCRdb kept only the in-frame ones, dropping some. The profile covers 190,000 or so clones, with approximately 90% appearing a single time and roughly 27% taken by the ten largest. The sample here was peripheral blood, taken 28 days after the second AZD1222 dose. These TCRs come from an adult who received the AZD1222 COVID-19 vaccine.

The V call is TRBV5-1, the J call TRBJ2-4; D uncertain. V was clipped by 0 bases and J by 8 bases, with 12 bases between them. Germline V gene data show CDR1 as SGHRS and CDR2 as YFSETQ. CDR3 length: 14 residues. CDR3 nucleotide sequence: TGCGCCAGCAGCTTGGCCTCGTATGGGGACATTCAGTACTTC. The encoded protein is CASSLASYGDIQYF.

This clone has only one observation. Compared with germline, one end of the junction differs, possibly owing to a read error. V and J are TRBV6-5 and TRBJ1-2, with no clear D. The CDR3 contains 15 residues. The germline V gene has CDR1 MNHEY and CDR2 SVGAGI. The CDR3 protein is CASSDSAGSNYGYTF. CDR3 nucleotides: TGTGCCAGCAGTGACTCAGCCGGAAGTAACTATGGCTACACCTTC.

The chain uses TRBV7-3 and TRBJ2-5; 8 bases are shared with TRBD2. With V trimmed by 11 bases and J by 6 bases, 5 bases remained unmatched. Germline V gives CDR1 SGHTA, CDR2 FQGTGA. There are 11 residues in the CDR3. CDR3 loop: CAGSGSKTQYF. The CDR3, as DNA: TGTGCCGGGAGCGGGAGTAAGACCCAGTACTTC.

This clone is a singleton in its sample. The chain employs TRBV27 and TRBJ2-1; D possibly corresponds to TRBD2 (5 bases). This CDR3 region has 16 residues. CDR1 and CDR2 from the germline V gene are MNHEY and SMNVEV (reference sequence). V lost 0 bases and J lost 2, with 11 bases in between. In DNA form, the CDR3 reads TGTGCCAGCAGTTTATCGAGCCTAGCTCCCTACAATGAGCAGTTCTTC. Residues: CASSLSSLAPYNEQFF.

The chain combines TRBV19 with TRBJ2-3; the D call may be TRBD1 or TRBD2 (5 bases each). The CDR3 totals 14 residues. CDR1 is LNHDA, CDR2 SQIVND, per germline (reference sequence). Trimming pared 5 bases from V and 3 bases from J, leaving 12 bases between. For the CDR3, the DNA is TGTGCCAGTAGTGCCAGGGACGGGACAGATACGCAGTATTTT. This sequence encodes CASSARDGTDTQYF.